The clone carrying this T cell receptor beta chain was counted between two and nine times. The antigen remains undetermined. The sample belongs to a study of tumor-infiltrating lymphocytes in localized non-small cell lung cancer. Overall study: Patients included smokers and never-smokers with various histologies, some sampled after neoadjuvant chemotherapy. From each patient, both tumor and uninvolved lung, non-adjacent to tumor, were sampled.

Study-wide results and caveats: Recurrence-free survival showed no association with tumor T-cell fraction.

Here immunoSEQ multiplex PCR was the method, and the copy in TCRdb shows in-frame clones only, minus some. The sample has some 14,000 clones, about 75% seen once. This TCR was recovered from a human donor with non-small cell lung cancer. Source material: lung tumor tissue.

This CDR3 reads CASSLNRAGPSSGNTIYF. CDR3 nucleotide sequence: TGTGCCAGCAGCCTCAATCGGGCGGGGCCGAGCTCTGGAAACACCATATATTTT. The rearrangement joins TRBV5-5 to TRBJ1-3, with TRBD1 as a possible D gene (5 bases). The CDR3 length is 18 residues. Germline CDR1 reads SGHKS; CDR2 reads YYEKEE (reference sequence). The ends were cut back, 4 bases at V and 0 bases at J, with 20 bases in the middle.